A selection of T cell receptor beta chains follows, all from one sample in a study of blood T cell repertoires in COVID-19. TCRdb's copy holds only in-frame clones and misses some; the assay was immunoSEQ multiplex PCR. The table records approximately 290,000 clones, 70% to 90% of them present only once. Sequencing was carried out using peripheral blood. The source of these receptors is a human donor with COVID-19, enrolled during active disease. The donor label of this sample is uncertain. Both conserved end residues are part of each CDR3. The D gene is left open where the match is weak. Clone size is given for some rows only: seen once, a few or many times, or a class if the clone is expanded.

d_gene	j_gene	abundance	v_gene	len	CDR3nt	CDR3aa
.	TRBJ1-5	.	TRBV28	14	TGTGCCAGCAGTTCGAGGACTCGCCTGACGCCCCAGCATTTT	CASSSRTRLTPQHF
TRBD1	TRBJ1-2	.	TRBV2	15	TGTGCCAGCAGTGAGGGGGTCAGGGGGTTCTATGGCTACACCTTC	CASSEGVRGFYGYTF
.	TRBJ1-4	.	TRBV25-1	15	TGTGCCAGCAGTGAATCAACGGGGGGAAGTGAAAAACTGTTTTTT	CASSESTGGSEKLFF
.	TRBJ1-4	.	TRBV6-5	12	TGTGCCAGCAGAGATGGGGGAGGGGGACTGTTTTTT	CASRDGGGGLFF
.	TRBJ1-2	.	TRBV28	12	TGTGCCAGCAGACAGATTTCAGTTGGCTACACCTTC	CASRQISVGYTF
TRBD1	TRBJ2-1	.	TRBV19	15	TGTGCCAGTAGTATCGACAGGGGCTCCTACAATGAGCAGTTCTTC	CASSIDRGSYNEQFF
.	TRBJ2-7	.	TRBV28	14	TGTGCCAGCAGCCCCGGGGGTACCGTCTACGAGCAGTACTTC	CASSPGGTVYEQYF
.	TRBJ2-5	once	TRBV6-5	15	TGTGCCAGCAGCACCCTTCGGCAGGGGGGAGAGACCCAGTACTTC	CASSTLRQGGETQYF
.	TRBJ1-1	.	TRBV18	14	TGTGCCAGCTCACCAGTCAAGTCCCCCGGGGAGGCTTTCTTT	CASSPVKSPGEAFF
TRBD2	TRBJ2-3	.	TRBV9	16	TGTGCCAGCAGCGTGGGGACTAGCGGGATCACAGATACGCAGTATTTT	CASSVGTSGITDTQYF
.	TRBJ1-4	.	TRBV7-3	14	TGTGCCAGCAGCTTAACCAGATCGAATGAAAAACTGTTTTTT	CASSLTRSNEKLFF
.	TRBJ2-7	.	TRBV11-2	15	TGTGCCAGCAGCTTACCATCGACAGGAACCTACGAGCAGTACTTC	CASSLPSTGTYEQYF
.	TRBJ2-1	.	TRBV11-2	15	TGTGCCAGCAATCAGGGGATAGGGCAGGACAATGAGCAGTTCTTC	CASNQGIGQDNEQFF
TRBD1	TRBJ1-6	.	TRBV5-4	15	TGTGCCAGCAGCCCGGGACAGGGGAGCAATTCACCCCTCCACTTT	CASSPGQGSNSPLHF
TRBD2	TRBJ2-1	.	TRBV6-1	16	TGTGCCAGCAGTGAACGAGGGCTAGCGGGAGATGGTGAGCAGTTCTTC	CASSERGLAGDGEQFF
.	TRBJ1-6	.	TRBV30	14	TGTGCCTGGAGTGGGGGGGGGTTCTGGTCACCCCTCCACTTT	CAWSGGGFWSPLHF
.	TRBJ2-3	.	TRBV23-1	16	TGCGCCAGCACCGTAAATGAGGCGGGAAGCACAGATACGCAGTATTTT	CASTVNEAGSTDTQYF
TRBD1	TRBJ1-4	.	TRBV27	16	TGTGCCAGCAGCTCGTTGGCAAAGGGGGCTGAAGAAAAACTGTTTTTT	CASSSLAKGAEEKLFF
.	TRBJ1-2	few	TRBV6-5	14	TGTGCCAGCAGTTCAGAGACAGCTAACTATGGCTACACCTTC	CASSSETANYGYTF
.	TRBJ1-3	.	TRBV28	15	TGTGCCATCTTCCCCTCGAGGGGGAGTGGAAACACCATATATTTT	CAIFPSRGSGNTIYF
.	TRBJ1-4	.	TRBV6-5	11	TGTGCCAGGCCAAACAGTGAAAAACTGTTTTTT	CARPNSEKLFF
TRBD2	TRBJ2-7	.	TRBV6-5	15	TGTGCCAGCAGACTAGCGGGCACCAACTCCTACGAGCAGTACTTC	CASRLAGTNSYEQYF
.	TRBJ2-2	.	TRBV10-3	15	TGTGCCATCAGTGATAAACTAGGGCCCGCCGGGGAGCTGTTTTTT	CAISDKLGPAGELFF
.	TRBJ1-1	few	TRBV7-3	14	TGTGCCAGCAGCTCGACAGTTATGAACACTGAAGCTTTCTTT	CASSSTVMNTEAFF
TRBD1	TRBJ1-3	.	TRBV3-1/TRBV3-2	15	TGTGCCAGCAGCCCGCGGGACAGGGTGGGAAACACCATATATTTT	CASSPRDRVGNTIYF
TRBD1	TRBJ1-3	.	TRBV5-1	16	TGCGCCAGCAGCTTGGGATACAGGGGAGCTGGAAACACCATATATTTT	CASSLGYRGAGNTIYF
TRBD1	TRBJ1-2	.	TRBV30	13	TGTGCCTGGAGTGCAGGGGGCACGAGGATGGAAACCTTC	CAWSAGGTRMETF
.	TRBJ1-5	.	TRBV10-1	12	TGCGCCAGCAGTGACGTGGGCCAGCCCCAGCATTTT	CASSDVGQPQHF
.	TRBJ2-7	.	TRBV2	12	TGTGCCAGCACACCCACATCCTACGAGCAGTACTTC	CASTPTSYEQYF
TRBD1	TRBJ2-7	once	TRBV27	15	TGTGCCAGCAGCCAACTTGGGACAGGGCCTTACGAGCAGTACTTC	CASSQLGTGPYEQYF
TRBD2	TRBJ2-1	.	TRBV28	20	TGTGCCAGCAGCCCCCCGGGACTAGCGGGACTCCATGTCTCCTACAATGAGCAGTTCTTC	CASSPPGLAGLHVSYNEQFF
TRBD1	TRBJ1-4	.	TRBV18	15	TGTGCCAGCTCACCGGACAGGGGCGCAGGGAAAAAACTGTTTTTT	CASSPDRGAGKKLFF
TRBD1	TRBJ1-5	.	TRBV2	15	TGTGCCAGCAGTGCCCCAGGGGGTATAGATCAGCCCCAGCATTTT	CASSAPGGIDQPQHF
.	TRBJ1-5	.	TRBV6-1	16	TGTGCCAGCAGTGAAGCCACCGGGACAATTGGTCAGCCCCAGCATTTT	CASSEATGTIGQPQHF
.	TRBJ2-6	.	TRBV19	14	TGTGCCAGTAGGACGACTTCTGGGGCCAACGTCCTGACTTTC	CASRTTSGANVLTF
TRBD1	TRBJ2-1	.	TRBV24-1	16	TGTGCCACCAGTGGTAATTCAGGGGGCCCCTACAATGAGCAGTTCTTC	CATSGNSGGPYNEQFF
TRBD1	TRBJ1-5	few	TRBV7-9	19	TGTGCCAGCAGCCACGGGGGGACAGGGGGATCTCTGGGCAATCAGCCCCAGCATTTT	CASSHGGTGGSLGNQPQHF
.	TRBJ2-7	.	TRBV30	13	TGTGCCTGGGCGACAGTTAGGGGCTCCGAGCAGTACTTC	CAWATVRGSEQYF
TRBD2	TRBJ2-2	.	TRBV6-6	15	TGTGCCAGCCTCCCGCTGGCGGGAGGGGCCGGGGAGCTGTTTTTT	CASLPLAGGAGELFF
.	TRBJ2-5	.	TRBV27	13	TGTGCCACCCAAAAACGGGGTGTAGAGACCCAGTACTTC	CATQKRGVETQYF
.	TRBJ1-5	.	TRBV28	14	TGTGCCAGCAGTTTCGGGGGGGCAGGACAGCCCCAGCATTTT	CASSFGGAGQPQHF
TRBD1	TRBJ2-3	.	TRBV5-1	14	TGCGCCAGCAGCCTTGGACAGGGTGGAGATACGCAGTATTTT	CASSLGQGGDTQYF
.	TRBJ1-2	.	TRBV19	14	TGTGCCAGTTCGCAGGGTAGGGTTTTCTATGGCTACACCTTC	CASSQGRVFYGYTF